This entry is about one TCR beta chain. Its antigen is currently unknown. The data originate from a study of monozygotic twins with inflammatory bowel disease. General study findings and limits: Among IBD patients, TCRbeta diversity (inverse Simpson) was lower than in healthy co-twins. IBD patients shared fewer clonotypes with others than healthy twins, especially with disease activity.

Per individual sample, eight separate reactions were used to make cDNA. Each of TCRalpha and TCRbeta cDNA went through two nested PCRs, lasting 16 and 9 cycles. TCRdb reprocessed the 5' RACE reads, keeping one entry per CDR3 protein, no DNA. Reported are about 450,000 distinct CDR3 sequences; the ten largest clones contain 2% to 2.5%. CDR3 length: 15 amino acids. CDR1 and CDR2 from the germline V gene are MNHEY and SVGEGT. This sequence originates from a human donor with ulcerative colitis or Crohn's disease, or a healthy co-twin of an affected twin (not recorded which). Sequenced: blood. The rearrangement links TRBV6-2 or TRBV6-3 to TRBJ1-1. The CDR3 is CASSYSGSGGTEAFF.